This T cell receptor beta chain was profiled in a study of T cell responses to AZD1222 COVID-19 vaccine. Study outcomes and limitations: In a largely white British group with more females than males, clonal diversity was possibly underestimated. Spike-specific TCR repertoires showed rising breadth and depth after two AZD1222 doses. Samples come after the peak T cell response, not at day 14. Among those given AZD1222, only six were seropositive at baseline.

About this clone itself: Its antigen is currently unknown.

TCRdb's table, derived via immunoSEQ multiplex PCR, lists solely in-frame clones and lacks some. Of about 140,000 clones listed, approximately 92% are singletons. Sequences were derived from peripheral blood, sampled on day 0 of AZD1222 vaccination. The clonotype originates from an adult in good health.

In nucleotides, the CDR3 is TGTGCCAGCAGCTTAGCTCACCGTCCAGGGGGATCCTATAATTCACCCCTCCACTTT. Translation: CASSLAHRPGGSYNSPLHF. The chain has TRBV7-8 and TRBJ1-6; TRBD1 matches at 7 bases. The V and J ends lost 0 bases and 1 base, in that order; junction bases with no gene match: 9. Germline V gives CDR1 SGHVS, CDR2 FQNEAQ. The CDR3 extends over 19 amino acids. Filled out from reference TRBV7-8 and TRBJ1-6, the complete variable domain reads GAGVSQSPRYKVAKRGQDVALRCDPISGHVSLFWYQQALGQGPEFLTYFQNEAQLDKSGLPSDRFFAERPEGSVSTLKIQRTQQEDSAVYLCASSLAHRPGGSYNSPLHFGNGTRLTVT.